The 14 T cell receptor beta chains below all came from one sample that was sequenced in a study of vaccination effects on CD4 cells after COVID-19. The method was immunoSEQ multiplex PCR; TCRdb's version includes in-frame clones alone and lacks a portion of them. The data hold 50,000 to 60,000 clones, with about two thirds observed a single time. These receptors' targets are unknown. Within the ViraFEST assay, antigen-specific CD4+ T cells underwent expansion with viral peptide pools prior to sequencing. Once cultured for 9 to 11 days, the cells underwent separation to obtain CD4+ T cells. None of these healthy vaccinees had been infected with SARS-CoV-2 before vaccination. The source material was CD4+ T cells from PBMCs cultured with SARS-CoV-2 spike peptides, sampled before COVID-19 vaccination. These receptor sequences come from a human donor who received a COVID-19 vaccine.

This chain uses TRBV28 with TRBJ1-2; 9 positions agree with TRBD1. Looked up from germline, CDR1 is MDHEN and CDR2 is SYDVKM. Trimming cost V 1 base and J 4 bases; bases outside gene matches: 4. This CDR3 spans 15 amino acids. CDR3 nucleotides: TGTGCCAGCAGTTTATCGACAGGGGGACGCTATGGCTACACCTTC. This codes for CASSLSTGGRYGYTF.

The J gene is TRBJ1-1, the V gene TRBV27, with TRBD1 matching over 7 bases. In germline, CDR1 is MNHEY, CDR2 SMNVEV (reference sequence). V gave up 5 bases and J gave up 0 bases; unmatched junction bases: 3. This CDR3 has 14 amino acids. CDR3 nucleotides: TGTGCCAGCAGTGAAGGGGGCCTGAACACTGAAGCTTTCTTT. Its protein product is CASSEGGLNTEAFF.

The chain recombines TRBV7-2 with TRBJ2-1; no clear D. The length of the CDR3 is 13 residues. In germline, CDR1 is SGHTA, CDR2 FQGNSA. The V gene lost 0 bases and the J gene lost 6 bases, with 6 bases spanning the gap. The CDR3 DNA reads TGTGCCAGCAGCTTAGCGGGTGGCAATGAGCAGTTCTTC. Translating it yields CASSLAGGNEQFF.

The CDR3 here is CASGGARGAFF. DNA for the CDR3: TGTGCCAGCGGAGGCGCTCGGGGAGCTTTCTTT. The V gene is TRBV25-1, the J gene TRBJ1-1; D unclear. CDR1 is MGHDK and CDR2 is SYGVNS in the germline V gene. This CDR3 spans 11 amino acids. V lost 8 bases, J lost 10 bases, and 14 bases lay in between.

The rearrangement joins TRBV5-8 to TRBJ1-5; D possibly corresponds to TRBD1 (5 bases). The CDR3 runs 15 residues. The V end was cut by 6 bases, the J end by 4 bases, with 17 bases between. Per germline, CDR1 SGHTS and CDR2 YDEGEE. CDR3 residues: CASNPLGRGNQPQHF. Here the CDR3 DNA reads TGTGCCAGCAACCCCCTAGGGCGGGGGAATCAGCCCCAGCATTTT.

The chain recombines TRBV30 with TRBJ1-2; possibly TRBD1 for D (6 bases). CDR3 length equals 13 residues. Germline lookup yields CDR1 GTSNPN and CDR2 SVGIG (reference sequence). Trimming stripped 3 bases from V and 4 bases from J, with 12 bases between. In DNA form, the CDR3 reads TGTGCCTGGAGGACACAGGGCGCCTATGGCTACACCTTC. This encodes CAWRTQGAYGYTF.

This clone was observed a few times. The rearrangement joins TRBV28 to TRBJ1-5; D possibly corresponds to TRBD1 (5 bases). The CDR3 consists of 13 residues. V dropped 4 bases and J dropped 5 bases, with 9 bases sitting between them. The germline V gene encodes CDR1 MDHEN and CDR2 SYDVKM. Here the CDR3 reads CASSSTDYQPQHF. CDR3 DNA: TGTGCCAGCAGTTCGACAGACTATCAGCCCCAGCATTTT.

The chain combines TRBV30 with TRBJ1-5; the D is unclear. V gave up 2 bases and J gave up 6 bases, with 11 bases separating them. The CDR3 is made up of 13 amino acids. CDR1 is GTSNPN and CDR2 is SVGIG in the germline V gene (reference sequence). The CDR3 region has the DNA TGTGCCTGGAGTAAGGTGGAAACTCAGCCCCAGCATTTT. This translates into CAWSKVETQPQHF.

The chain is built from TRBV18 and TRBJ1-2; D is perhaps TRBD1 (5 bases). Germline V gene sequence: CDR1 KGHSH, CDR2 LQKENI. Trimming stripped 1 base from V and 2 bases from J, with 14 bases between. The CDR3 is 16 amino acids. CDR3 residues: CASSPQAAAGNYGYTF. For the CDR3, the DNA is TGTGCCAGCTCACCACAGGCCGCGGCAGGGAACTATGGCTACACCTTC.

This sequence joins TRBV28 and TRBJ2-3; D may be TRBD1 (6 bases). V lost 1 base and J lost 5, with 10 bases in between. The CDR3 spans 14 residues. Germline V CDR1 and CDR2: MDHEN, SYDVKM. The DNA of the CDR3 is TGTGCCAGCAGTTTATCACAGGGAATAGATACGCAGTATTTT. Its protein product is CASSLSQGIDTQYF.

This clone was detected a few times. The chain is built from TRBV5-1 and TRBJ2-2, with 8 bases fitting TRBD2. CDR1 and CDR2 from the germline V gene are SGHRS and YFSETQ. The CDR3 has 16 residues. J was trimmed by 3 bases and V by 4 bases; bases with no gene match: 8. CDR3 sequence: CASSRGGLEHTGELFF. The CDR3 DNA reads as TGCGCCAGCAGCAGGGGGGGACTAGAGCACACCGGGGAGCTGTTTTTT.

This clone turned up a few times. The chain couples TRBV15 to TRBJ2-1; 11 bases map to TRBD1. CDR1 is LNHNV, CDR2 YYDKDF, per germline (reference sequence). This CDR3 is 15 amino acids long. J was trimmed by 4 bases and V by 4 bases; bases with no gene match: 3. In nucleotides, the CDR3 is TGTGCCACCAGCACCGGACAGGGGGCGTACAATGAGCAGTTCTTC. This translates into CATSTGQGAYNEQFF. The entire variable domain, with the rest obtained from reference TRBV15 and TRBJ2-1, is as follows: DAMVIQNPRYQVTQFGKPVTLSCSQTLNHNVMYWYQQKSSQAPKLLFHYYDKDFNNEADTPDNFQSRRPNTSFCFLDIRSPGLGDTAMYLCATSTGQGAYNEQFFGPGTRLTVL.

This chain uses TRBV18 with TRBJ1-5; D is unresolved. The germline V and J ends were trimmed by 1 base and 0 bases, with 7 bases remaining between them. Germline-derived CDR1 and CDR2 are KGHSH and LQKENI. The length of the CDR3 is 15 residues. The CDR3 loop is CASSPLAGSNQPQHF. The CDR3 DNA sequence: TGTGCCAGCTCACCACTCGCAGGTAGCAATCAGCCCCAGCATTTT.

V is TRBV6-6 and J is TRBJ2-7; 7 positions match TRBD1. The CDR3 runs 15 residues. With V trimmed by 2 bases and J by 3 bases, 7 bases remained unmatched. Germline values: CDR1 MNHNY, CDR2 SVGAGI (reference sequence). The CDR3 here is CASSYPGQSLYEQYF. The CDR3 DNA sequence: TGTGCCAGCAGTTACCCGGGACAGAGCCTCTACGAGCAGTACTTC.